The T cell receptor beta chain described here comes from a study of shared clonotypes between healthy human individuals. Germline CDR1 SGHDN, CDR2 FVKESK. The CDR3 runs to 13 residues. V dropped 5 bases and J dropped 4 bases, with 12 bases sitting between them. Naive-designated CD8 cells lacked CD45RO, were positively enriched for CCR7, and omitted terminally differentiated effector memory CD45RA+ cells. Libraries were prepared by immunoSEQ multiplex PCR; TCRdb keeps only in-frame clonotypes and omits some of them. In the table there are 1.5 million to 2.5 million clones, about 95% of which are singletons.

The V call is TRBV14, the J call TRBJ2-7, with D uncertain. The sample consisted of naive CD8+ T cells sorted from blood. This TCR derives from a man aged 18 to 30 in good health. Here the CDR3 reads CASSSTPVYEQYF. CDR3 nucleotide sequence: TGTGCCAGCAGCTCAACGCCCGTTTACGAGCAGTACTTC.